The next 26 T cell receptor beta chains were all read from a single sample in a study of CD8+ T cells in alopecia areata. It was cDNA, reverse transcribed from extracted RNA, that served as the sequencing template. Profiling relied on immunoSEQ multiplex PCR, and the TCRdb table lists in-frame clones only, not all of them. Seen here are 40,000 to 50,000 clones, about 71% observed once, and the top ten hold 20% to 25%. As to treatment: oral pan-JAK inhibitor, 5-10 mg twice daily. Specimen: CD8+ T cells sorted from blood, collected at week 4, from a patient treated with tofacitinib. These receptors were obtained from a human donor with alopecia areata.

The chain has TRBV7-9 and TRBJ2-3; 8 nucleotides line up with TRBD1. CDR3 length: 14 amino acids. J was trimmed by 5 bases and V by 4 bases; bases with no gene match: 5. Germline V gives CDR1 SEHNR, CDR2 FQNEAQ (reference sequence). CDR3 loop: CASSSSGQGDTQYF. Written as DNA, the CDR3 is TGTGCCAGCAGCTCGTCCGGACAGGGAGATACGCAGTATTTT.

This clone has just a few counts. V usage is TRBV29-1 and J usage is TRBJ2-7, with 7 positions matching TRBD1. Germline V lookup: CDR1 SQVTM, CDR2 ANQGSEA. The CDR3 length is 14 residues. Trimming cost V 4 bases and J 2 bases; bases outside gene matches: 8. The CDR3 DNA sequence: TGCAGCGTTGTCCCGGGACAGAGGGCCTACGAGCAGTACTTC. Its protein product is CSVVPGQRAYEQYF.

The chain carries TRBV7-9 and TRBJ2-1, with 8 bases identical to TRBD1. J lost 2 bases, V lost 5 bases, and 14 bases had no gene match. The length of the CDR3 is 18 residues. CDR1 is SEHNR, CDR2 FQNEAQ, per germline (reference sequence). The CDR3 reads CASSARGTGELPYNEQFF. In DNA, the CDR3 is TGTGCCAGCAGCGCCAGAGGGACAGGTGAACTTCCCTACAATGAGCAGTTCTTC.

The rearrangement uses TRBV27 and TRBJ2-5; no reliable D call. This CDR3 has 11 amino acids. The V gene lost 4 bases and the J gene lost 4 bases, with 4 bases spanning the gap. CDR1 and CDR2 (germline): MNHEY, SMNVEV (reference sequence). CDR3 loop: CASSYGETQYF. DNA for the CDR3: TGTGCCAGCAGTTACGGAGAGACCCAGTACTTC.

This clone was seen a single time. V gene TRBV5-6 combines with J gene TRBJ2-7, with D maybe TRBD2 (6 bases). Germline-derived CDR1 and CDR2 are SGHDT and YYEEEE. The length of the CDR3 is 17 residues. V was cut by 4 bases and J by 3 bases, with 23 bases left in between. Here the CDR3 DNA reads TGTGCCAGCAGCCCCCGAAGCGGGCGAGGTCCTTACTACGAGCAGTACTTC. Protein: CASSPRSGRGPYYEQYF.

For this clone: The same CDR3 is also encoded by other DNA sequences in this sample. The V call is TRBV30, the J call TRBJ2-7; D possibly corresponds to TRBD1 (5 bases). The V and J ends lost 0 bases and 3 bases respectively, with 9 bases between them. Germline V gives CDR1 GTSNPN, CDR2 SVGIG (reference sequence). The CDR3 covers 13 residues. CDR3 loop: CAWSVGQGYEQYF. For the CDR3, the DNA is TGTGCCTGGAGTGTCGGGCAGGGCTACGAGCAGTACTTC.

This rearrangement joins TRBV25-1 to TRBJ1-5; TRBD1 is a possible D gene (5 bases). Trimming took 4 bases from V and 7 from J, leaving 11 bases between them. The germline V gene encodes CDR1 MGHDK and CDR2 SYGVNS. There are 13 residues in the CDR3. The CDR3 loop is CASSVGGGQPQHF. The CDR3 DNA reads TGTGCCAGCAGTGTCGGGGGAGGGCAGCCCCAGCATTTT.

The chain uses TRBV27 and TRBJ1-4; TRBD1 agrees at 7 bases. The CDR3 runs to 14 residues. V lost 4 bases, J lost 5 bases, and 4 bases stayed unmatched. Germline lookup yields CDR1 MNHEY and CDR2 SMNVEV (reference sequence). For the CDR3, the DNA is TGTGCCAGCAGTTCAAGGGGGCCAAATGAAAAACTGTTTTTT. As protein: CASSSRGPNEKLFF.

This chain uses TRBV30 with TRBJ1-1; no definite D call. CDR3 length: 14 amino acids. Germline V gene sequence: CDR1 GTSNPN, CDR2 SVGIG (reference sequence). Trimming left V 1 base short and J 0 bases short, with 9 bases between. This chain's CDR3 is CAWSDGLLNTEAFF. DNA for the CDR3: TGTGCCTGGAGTGATGGATTATTGAACACTGAAGCTTTCTTT.

This clone was picked up a small number of times. V and J are TRBV29-1 and TRBJ1-1, with TRBD1 matching 9 bases. Germline-derived CDR1 and CDR2 are SQVTM and ANQGSEA. The CDR3 is 14 residues long. With 3 bases clipped from V and 1 base from J, the junction kept 3 bases outside the gene matches. CDR3 DNA sequence: TGCAGCGTTGACGACAGGGGGGAGAACACTGAAGCTTTCTTT. Amino acid sequence: CSVDDRGENTEAFF.

This clone was recorded a few times. The chain couples TRBV4-3 to TRBJ2-7; 7 bases line up with TRBD2. Germline V lookup: CDR1 LGHNA, CDR2 YSLEER. This CDR3 has 15 residues. V shed 0 bases, J shed 6 bases, and the junction held 8 bases outside the gene matches. For the CDR3, the DNA is TGCGCCAGCAGCCAAGATCGGTCTAGCGGAAGCGAGCAGTACTTC. This encodes CASSQDRSSGSEQYF.

This chain joins TRBV7-6 and TRBJ2-5; 13 bases are a match to TRBD2. The CDR3 is 16 amino acids. Germline V gives CDR1 SGHVS, CDR2 FNYEAQ. V lost 7 bases, J lost 4 bases, and 9 bases stayed unmatched. This chain's CDR3 is CASTKRGTSGVETQYF. The CDR3 DNA sequence: TGTGCCAGCACCAAAAGGGGGACTAGCGGGGTAGAGACCCAGTACTTC.

This clone was detected only a few times. This sequence joins TRBV12-5 and TRBJ1-5; the D gene is possibly TRBD1 (5 bases). V lost 6 bases and J 4 bases, leaving 10 bases between the germline ends. Germline V lookup: CDR1 LGHNT, CDR2 FRNRAP. CDR3 length: 13 amino acids. In nucleotides, the CDR3 is TGTGCTAGTGGGATCGGGGGGAATCAGCCCCAGCATTTT. Encoded protein: CASGIGGNQPQHF. Drawing the rest from reference TRBV12-5 and TRBJ1-5, the complete variable domain is DARVTQTPRHKVTEMGQEVTMRCQPILGHNTVFWYRQTMMQGLELLAYFRNRAPLDDSGMPKDRFSAEMPDATLATLKIQPSEPRDSAVYFCASGIGGNQPQHFGDGTRLSIL.

This rearrangement joins TRBV6-5 to TRBJ2-5; 8 bases are a match to TRBD1. CDR3 size: 13 residues. Germline CDR1 MNHEY, CDR2 SVGAGI. V was clipped by 10 bases and J by 1 base; unmatched bases: 5. The CDR3 sequence is CATNDRGQETQYF. CDR3 in DNA: TGTGCCACAAATGACAGGGGCCAAGAGACCCAGTACTTC.

The V gene is TRBV29-1, the J gene TRBJ2-2; 9 bases map to TRBD1. J gave up 6 bases and V 0 bases, and 11 bases lay outside the gene matches. The CDR3 contains 17 residues. Germline V lookup: CDR1 SQVTM, CDR2 ANQGSEA. The CDR3 DNA follows: TGCAGCGTTGAAGATCCCAAACAGGGGGCGCAATCCGGGGAGCTGTTTTTT. Protein product: CSVEDPKQGAQSGELFF.

Of note for this clone: One junction end does not reproduce the germline sequence, and a read error may be involved. V is TRBV25-1 and J is TRBJ2-1; no reliable D call. From germline, CDR1 is MGHDK and CDR2 SYGVNS. The CDR3 is made up of 11 amino acids. Here the CDR3 reads CASREYNEQFF. The CDR3 region has the DNA TGTGCCAGCAGGGAATACAATGAGCAGTTCTTC.

This clone was found a few times. The chain joins TRBV12-5 to TRBJ2-3; 7 bases map to TRBD1. The ends lost 4 bases at V and 3 bases at J; junction bases unmatched: 10. CDR1 and CDR2 from the germline V gene are LGHNT and FRNRAP. The CDR3 has 16 residues. The CDR3: CASGSTGSRPTDTQYF. CDR3 DNA sequence: TGTGCTAGTGGTTCGACAGGGTCCAGACCGACAGATACGCAGTATTTT.

This clone has just a few counts. The gene calls are TRBV29-1 and TRBJ2-2, with 9 bases fitting TRBD1. Germline values: CDR1 SQVTM, CDR2 ANQGSEA. This CDR3 has 14 amino acids. V trimming: 5 bases; J trimming: 7 bases; junction bases outside the gene matches: 8. CDR3 region: CSVLSDRGHGELFF. CDR3 bases: TGCAGCGTTCTATCGGACAGGGGCCACGGGGAGCTGTTTTTT.

V usage is TRBV4-2 and J usage is TRBJ2-3; no definite D call. The germline V gene has CDR1 LGHNA and CDR2 YNFKEQ. The length of the CDR3 is 14 residues. Trimming stripped 0 bases from V and 1 base from J, with 5 bases between. This CDR3 is CASSQDTGTDTQYF. In DNA, the CDR3 is TGTGCCAGCAGCCAAGACACAGGCACAGATACGCAGTATTTT.

This clone is classed as large. The rearrangement links TRBV9 to TRBJ2-1; 13 nucleotides agree with TRBD2. This CDR3 region has 16 residues. Trimming took 3 bases from V and 5 from J; bases not matched to a gene: 5. Germline V gene lookup returns CDR1 SGDLS and CDR2 YYNGEE. In nucleotides, the CDR3 is TGTGCCAGCAGCGACCCACTAGCGGGGGGGAACAATGAGCAGTTCTTC. Its translation: CASSDPLAGGNNEQFF. Full variable domain (missing parts from reference TRBV9 and TRBJ2-1): DSGVTQTPKHLITATGQRVTLRCSPRSGDLSVYWYQQSLDQGLQFLIQYYNGEERAKGNILERFSAQQFPDLHSELNLSSLELGDSALYFCASSDPLAGGNNEQFFGPGTRLTVL.

The genes are TRBV9 and TRBJ2-1; 11 positions match TRBD2. Germline loops: CDR1 SGDLS, CDR2 YYNGEE. V lost 3 bases and J lost 6; bases outside the gene matches: 5. CDR3 length equals 15 residues. In nucleotides, the CDR3 is TGTGCCAGCAGCGACACTAGCGGGGGCCTCAATGAGCAGTTCTTC. Protein product: CASSDTSGGLNEQFF.

This clone came up a few times. The chain recombines TRBV7-9 with TRBJ1-1; D remains ambiguous. The CDR3 extends over 12 amino acids. V was shortened by 7 bases and J by 3 bases, with 9 bases between the two germline ends. Germline CDR1 is SEHNR and CDR2 is FQNEAQ (reference sequence). CDR3 DNA sequence: TGTGCCAGCACTTTCGGGGACACTGAAGCTTTCTTT. This codes for CASTFGDTEAFF. The full variable domain, rest sourced from reference TRBV7-9 and TRBJ1-1, is DTGVSQNPRHKITKRGQNVTFRCDPISEHNRLYWYRQTLGQGPEFLTYFQNEAQLEKSRLLSDRFSAERPKGSFSTLEIQRTEQGDSAMYLCASTFGDTEAFFGQGTRLTVV.

The chain employs TRBV2 and TRBJ2-7; the D gene could be TRBD1 or TRBD2 (5 bases each). CDR3 length: 16 amino acids. V was clipped by 6 bases and J by 5 bases, with 23 bases between them. From germline, CDR1 is SNHLY and CDR2 FYNNEI. CDR3 region: CASSDHRDPALDEQYF. In DNA, the CDR3 is TGTGCCAGCAGCGACCATAGGGACCCCGCTCTTGACGAGCAGTACTTC.

The chain uses TRBV7-9 and TRBJ2-7; possible D gene TRBD1, 6 bases. CDR3 length: 17 amino acids. Trimming removed 6 bases from V and 5 bases from J, with 26 bases in between. CDR1 is SEHNR, CDR2 FQNEAQ, per germline (reference sequence). The CDR3 here is CASRRETQGTPSDEQYF. CDR3 coding DNA: TGTGCCAGCAGGAGGGAGACACAGGGTACACCCAGCGACGAGCAGTACTTC.

The J gene is TRBJ2-7, the V gene TRBV7-6; tentatively, D is TRBD1 (5 bases). Between the trimmed V and J ends, which lost 1 base and 5 bases, there was a span of 9 bases. The CDR3 consists of 13 residues. CDR1 is SGHVS and CDR2 is FNYEAQ in the germline V gene. CDR3 DNA sequence: TGTGCCAGCAGCTTAGGATCAGGGAACGAGCAGTACTTC. Translated: CASSLGSGNEQYF.

This chain links TRBV29-1 with TRBJ2-7, with D possibly matching TRBD2 (6 bases). Trimming took off 7 bases at V and 5 bases at J, with 12 bases between the two ends. Germline V lookup: CDR1 SQVTM, CDR2 ANQGSEA. The CDR3 runs 11 residues. The CDR3 sequence: CSALGGNEQYF. DNA of the CDR3: TGCAGCGCCCTCGGAGGGAACGAGCAGTACTTC.